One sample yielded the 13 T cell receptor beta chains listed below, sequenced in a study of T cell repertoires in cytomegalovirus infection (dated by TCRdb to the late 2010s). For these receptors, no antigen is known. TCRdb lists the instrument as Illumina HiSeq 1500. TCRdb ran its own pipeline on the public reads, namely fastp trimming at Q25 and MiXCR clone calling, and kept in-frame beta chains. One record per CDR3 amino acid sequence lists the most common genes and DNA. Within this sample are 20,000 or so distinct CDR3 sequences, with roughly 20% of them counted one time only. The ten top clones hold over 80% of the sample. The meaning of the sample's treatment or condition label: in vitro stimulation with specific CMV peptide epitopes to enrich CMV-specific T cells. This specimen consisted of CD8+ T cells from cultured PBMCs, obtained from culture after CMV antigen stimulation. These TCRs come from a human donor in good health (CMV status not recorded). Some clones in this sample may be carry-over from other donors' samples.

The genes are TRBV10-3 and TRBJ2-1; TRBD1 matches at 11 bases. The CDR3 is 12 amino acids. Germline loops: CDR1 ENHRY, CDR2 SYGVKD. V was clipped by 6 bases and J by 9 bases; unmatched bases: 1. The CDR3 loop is CAISGQGAEQFF. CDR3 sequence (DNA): TGTGCCATCAGCGGACAGGGGGCTGAGCAGTTCTTC.

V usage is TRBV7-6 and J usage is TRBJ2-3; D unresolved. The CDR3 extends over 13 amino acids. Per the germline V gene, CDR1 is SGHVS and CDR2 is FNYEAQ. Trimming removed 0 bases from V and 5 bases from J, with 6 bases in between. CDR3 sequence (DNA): TGTGCCAGCAGCTTAGCAGTTCTAGATACGCAGTATTTT. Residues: CASSLAVLDTQYF.

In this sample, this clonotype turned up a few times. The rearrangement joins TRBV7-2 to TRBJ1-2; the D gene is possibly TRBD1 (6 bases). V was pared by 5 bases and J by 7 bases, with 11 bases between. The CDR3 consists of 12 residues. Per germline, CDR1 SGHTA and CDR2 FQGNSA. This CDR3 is CASSDRTVGYTF. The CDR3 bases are TGTGCCAGCAGCGACAGGACCGTTGGCTACACCTTC.

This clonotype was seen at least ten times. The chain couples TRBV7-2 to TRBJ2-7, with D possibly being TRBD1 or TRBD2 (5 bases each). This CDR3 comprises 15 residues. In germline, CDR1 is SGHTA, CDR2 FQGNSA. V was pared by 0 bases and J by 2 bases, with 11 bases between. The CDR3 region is CASSLAIGTTYEQYF. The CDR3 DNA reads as TGTGCCAGCAGCTTAGCGATCGGGACCACCTACGAGCAGTACTTC. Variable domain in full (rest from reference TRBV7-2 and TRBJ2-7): GAGVSQSPSNKVTEKGKDVELRCDPISGHTALYWYRQSLGQGLEFLIYFQGNSAPDKSGLPSDRFSAERTGGSVSTLTIQRTQQEDSAVYLCASSLAIGTTYEQYFGPGTRLTVT.

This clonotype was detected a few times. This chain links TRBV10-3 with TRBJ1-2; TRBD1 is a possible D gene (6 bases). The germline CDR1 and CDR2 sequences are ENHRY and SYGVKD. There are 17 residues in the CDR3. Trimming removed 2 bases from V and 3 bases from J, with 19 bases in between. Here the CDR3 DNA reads TGTGCCATCAGTGAGGGGGGTGGGGGGCGGAATGACTATGGCTACACCTTC. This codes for CAISEGGGGRNDYGYTF.

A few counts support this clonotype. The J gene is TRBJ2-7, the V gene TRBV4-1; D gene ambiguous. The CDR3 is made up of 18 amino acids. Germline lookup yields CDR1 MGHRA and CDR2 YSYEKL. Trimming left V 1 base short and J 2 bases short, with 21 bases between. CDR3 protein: CASSQGPIRSTLPYEQYF. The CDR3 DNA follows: TGCGCCAGCAGCCAAGGACCAATTCGGTCCACCCTCCCCTACGAGCAGTACTTC.

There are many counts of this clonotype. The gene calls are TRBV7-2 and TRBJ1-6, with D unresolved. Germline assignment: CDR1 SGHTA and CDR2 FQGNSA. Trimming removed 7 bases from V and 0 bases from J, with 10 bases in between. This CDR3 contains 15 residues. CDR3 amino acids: CASTTKSSYNSPLHF. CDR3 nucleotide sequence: TGTGCCAGCACCACCAAGAGCTCCTATAATTCACCCCTCCACTTT. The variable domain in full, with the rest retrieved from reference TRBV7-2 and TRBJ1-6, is GAGVSQSPSNKVTEKGKDVELRCDPISGHTALYWYRQSLGQGLEFLIYFQGNSAPDKSGLPSDRFSAERTGGSVSTLTIQRTQQEDSAVYLCASTTKSSYNSPLHFGNGTRLTVT.

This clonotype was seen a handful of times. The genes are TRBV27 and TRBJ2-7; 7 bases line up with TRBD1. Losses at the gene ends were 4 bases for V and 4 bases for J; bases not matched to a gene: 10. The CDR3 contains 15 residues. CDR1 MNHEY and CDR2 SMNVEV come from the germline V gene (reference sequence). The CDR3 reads CASSSPPTGQYEQYF. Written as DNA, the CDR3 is TGTGCCAGCAGTTCCCCTCCGACAGGGCAGTACGAGCAGTACTTC.

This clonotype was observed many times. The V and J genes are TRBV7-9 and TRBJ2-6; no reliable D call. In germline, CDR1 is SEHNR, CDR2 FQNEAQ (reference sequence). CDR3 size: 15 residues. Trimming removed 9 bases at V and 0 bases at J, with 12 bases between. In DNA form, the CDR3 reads TGTGCCAGTCGTTACCCCGGCTCTGGGGCCAACGTCCTGACTTTC. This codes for CASRYPGSGANVLTF.

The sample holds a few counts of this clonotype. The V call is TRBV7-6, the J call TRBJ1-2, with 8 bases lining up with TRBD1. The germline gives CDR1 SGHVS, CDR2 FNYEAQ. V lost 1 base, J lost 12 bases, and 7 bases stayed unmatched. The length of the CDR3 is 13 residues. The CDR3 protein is CASSLGPQGGNTF. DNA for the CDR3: TGTGCCAGCAGCTTAGGACCACAGGGGGGCAACACCTTC.

This CDR3 reads CASGNFGSYNSPLHF. In DNA, the CDR3 is TGTGCCAGCGGCAACTTTGGCTCCTATAATTCACCCCTCCACTTT. This sequence joins TRBV27 and TRBJ1-6; D gene ambiguous. Germline assignment: CDR1 MNHEY and CDR2 SMNVEV (reference sequence). The CDR3 covers 15 residues. The germline V and J ends were trimmed by 8 bases and 0 bases, with 11 bases remaining between them.

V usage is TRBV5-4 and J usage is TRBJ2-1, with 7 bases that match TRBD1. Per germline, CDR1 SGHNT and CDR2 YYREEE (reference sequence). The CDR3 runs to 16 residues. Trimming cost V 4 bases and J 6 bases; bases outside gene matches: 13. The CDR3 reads CASSGPTPTGFNEQFF. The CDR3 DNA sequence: TGTGCCAGCAGCGGACCTACCCCGACAGGGTTCAATGAGCAGTTCTTC.

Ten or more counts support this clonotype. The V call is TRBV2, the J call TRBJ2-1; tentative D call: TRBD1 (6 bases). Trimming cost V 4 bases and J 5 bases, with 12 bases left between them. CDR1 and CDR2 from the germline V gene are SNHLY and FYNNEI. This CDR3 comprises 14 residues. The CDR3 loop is CASSVTGSNNEQFF. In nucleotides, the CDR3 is TGTGCCAGCAGTGTAACAGGGAGTAACAATGAGCAGTTCTTC.